One and the same sample provided the 8 T cell receptor beta chains below, sequenced in a study of Ad26.COV2.S vaccination and SARS-CoV-2 variants. Treatment specified: roughly 19 received Ad26.COV2.S at low or high dose, single or two shots; five or six received placebo; per-sample allocation not given. Material that was analyzed had been drawn on day 63 after the first vaccine or placebo injection. Repertoires were generated with immunoSEQ multiplex PCR, while TCRdb's copy carries only in-frame clones and drops some. The repertoire holds about 680,000 clones, about 90% seen once, with about 1.5% in the top ten. This sample comprised peripheral blood, obtained in a trial of Ad26.COV2.S vaccine versus placebo. Every receptor here comes from a person between 18 and 59 years old who received the Ad26.COV2.S COVID-19 vaccine or a placebo.

The chain couples TRBV30 to TRBJ1-5; D is unresolved. CDR1 and CDR2 from the germline V gene are GTSNPN and SVGIG (reference sequence). The length of the CDR3 is 13 residues. V lost 2 bases, J lost 5 bases, and 10 bases lay in between. The CDR3 sequence: CAWSRSGDQPQHF. DNA of the CDR3: TGTGCCTGGAGTAGGTCCGGGGATCAGCCCCAGCATTTT. The whole variable domain, remainder taken from reference TRBV30 and TRBJ1-5, is SQTIHQWPATLVQPVGSPLSLECTVEGTSNPNLYWYRQAAGRGLQLLFYSVGIGQISSEVPQNLSASRPQDRQFILSSKKLLLSDSGFYLCAWSRSGDQPQHFGDGTRLSIL.

The gene calls are TRBV27 and TRBJ2-2; D is tentatively TRBD1 or TRBD2 (6 bases each). Looked up from germline, CDR1 is MNHEY and CDR2 is SMNVEV (reference sequence). The ends were cut back, 8 bases at V and 4 bases at J, with 20 bases in the middle. The CDR3 spans 16 residues. The CDR3 here is CASRPGGAPSTGELFF. CDR3 DNA: TGTGCCAGCCGCCCCGGGGGCGCCCCGAGCACCGGGGAGCTGTTTTTT.

V is TRBV3-1 (or the pseudogene TRBV3-2) and J is TRBJ2-5; D remains unclear. Germline V gives CDR1 LGHDT, CDR2 YNNKEL (reference sequence). The CDR3 is 13 amino acids. The V end lost 1 base, the J end lost 5 bases, and 8 bases lay between the germline ends. The CDR3 DNA reads TGTGCCAGCAGCCAAGGCCAGCTGGAGACCCAGTACTTC. This translates into CASSQGQLETQYF.

The chain combines TRBV2 with TRBJ2-7; D might be TRBD1 or TRBD2, each matching 5 bases. The length of the CDR3 is 14 residues. Looked up from germline, CDR1 is SNHLY and CDR2 is FYNNEI. V lost 6 bases and J lost 7, with 19 bases in between. The chain's CDR3 is CASRWDGKVGEQYF. The CDR3 region has the DNA TGTGCCAGCAGGTGGGACGGGAAGGTGGGGGAGCAGTACTTC.

This sequence joins TRBV27 and TRBJ1-1; tentatively, D is TRBD1 (5 bases). This CDR3 is 15 amino acids long. Trimming cost V 1 base and J 5 bases, with 14 bases left between them. Germline V gene sequence: CDR1 MNHEY, CDR2 SMNVEV (reference sequence). CDR3 sequence (DNA): TGTGCCAGCAGTTTATATGGGGGGGAAGTGACTGAAGCTTTCTTT. This translates into CASSLYGGEVTEAFF.

J is TRBJ2-4 and V is TRBV28; 8 bases fit TRBD1. Trimming at V came to 5 bases and at J to 9 bases, leaving 6 bases not matched to a gene. The germline V gene encodes CDR1 MDHEN and CDR2 SYDVKM. The CDR3 covers 13 residues. For the CDR3, the DNA is TGTGCCAGCAGTCCGGGACAGGAGGTCATTCAGTACTTC. Translating gives CASSPGQEVIQYF.

The chain combines TRBV10-3 with TRBJ2-3; 11 bases align to TRBD1. The CDR3 totals 15 residues. With 3 bases clipped from V and 8 bases from J, the junction kept 7 bases outside the gene matches. Germline CDR1 is ENHRY and CDR2 is SYGVKD. The CDR3 DNA reads as TGTGCCATCAGTGAAACCGGGACAGGGGGGGGTACGCAGTATTTT. It yields the protein CAISETGTGGGTQYF.

This chain uses TRBV18 with TRBJ2-4; 7 positions match TRBD1. Germline V gives CDR1 KGHSH, CDR2 LQKENI. With 3 bases clipped from V and 3 bases from J, the junction kept 5 bases outside the gene matches. CDR3 length equals 15 residues. CDR3 amino acids: CASSPGTVVKNIQYF. In nucleotides, the CDR3 is TGTGCCAGCTCACCCGGGACAGTCGTCAAAAACATTCAGTACTTC.